This T cell receptor (beta chain) appears in the sequencing data of a study of Ad26.COV2.S vaccination and SARS-CoV-2 variants. Per germline, CDR1 LGHNA and CDR2 YSLEER. Trimming removed 4 bases at V and 4 bases at J, with 20 bases between. The CDR3 extends over 16 amino acids. Measured with immunoSEQ multiplex PCR; TCRdb has only the in-frame clones, and not every one. This sample yields roughly 380,000 clones, of which roughly 84% are seen a single time; roughly 3.3% belongs to the top ten. Treatment reported: roughly 20 received Ad26.COV2.S at low or high dose, single or two shots; roughly 5 received placebo; per-sample allocation not given. Sampling was done on day 63 after the first vaccine or placebo injection.

V and J are TRBV4-3 and TRBJ2-7, with D perhaps matching TRBD1 or TRBD2 (6 bases each). The sample consisted of peripheral blood, taken in a trial of Ad26.COV2.S vaccine versus placebo. This TCR derives from a person between 18 and 60 years old who received the Ad26.COV2.S COVID-19 vaccine or a placebo. Here the CDR3 reads CASSPDRGLANYEQYF. The CDR3 DNA is TGCGCCAGCAGCCCAGACCGGGGGCTAGCGAATTACGAGCAGTACTTC.